One sample yielded the 10 T cell receptor beta chains listed below, sequenced in a study of cytotoxic CD8 clonotypes in ibrutinib-treated CLL listed by TCRdb under 2021. The library was prepared using the immunoSEQ multiplex PCR assay. Sourced from immuneACCESS, this table was stored by TCRdb with only in-frame sequences that have V and J called. A share of the clones is absent; for the studies checked, an unresolved V gene accounts for under half, and the remainder has no known explanation. In this sample the table shows fewer than 100,000 clones, roughly 86% of which occur a single time. The top ten clones comprise about 5.6% of the sample. The sequencing here drew on PBMCs, taken before ibrutinib treatment. These receptors were collected from a human donor with chronic lymphocytic leukemia.

V usage is TRBV2 and J usage is TRBJ2-7; 9 bases fit TRBD1. J gave up 0 bases and V 6 bases, and 9 bases lay outside the gene matches. Germline assignment: CDR1 SNHLY and CDR2 FYNNEI. The CDR3 sequence is 16 residues long. This CDR3 is CASSQSGTGLSYEQYF. CDR3 nucleotides: TGTGCCAGCAGCCAATCCGGGACAGGGCTCTCCTACGAGCAGTACTTC.

The chain is built from TRBV27 and TRBJ1-5, with no clear D. The CDR3 is 13 amino acids. Germline assignment: CDR1 MNHEY and CDR2 SMNVEV (reference sequence). Trimming took 2 bases from V and 4 from J, leaving 6 bases between them. CDR3 DNA sequence: TGTGCCAGCAGTTTAGAGCGAAATCAGCCCCAGCATTTT. It is translated as CASSLERNQPQHF.

This clone came up once. The conserved closing phenylalanine or tryptophan is absent in this CDR3, likely reflecting a read error. It is unclear where the CDR3 begins or ends on the DNA, so no DNA is shown, and the CDR3 is as TCRdb lists it. This chain joins TRBV5-1 and TRBJ1-4. The germline V gene has CDR1 SGHRS and CDR2 YFSETQ. Both ends counted, the CDR3 spans 16 residues. The CDR3 loop is CASSSRSTGGRLEVWS.

This sequence joins TRBV6-5 and TRBJ2-7; no clear D gene. The CDR3 extends over 12 amino acids. Trimming took 8 bases from V and 3 from J, leaving 11 bases between them. Germline V gene sequence: CDR1 MNHEY, CDR2 SVGAGI. The CDR3: CASGGSHYEQYF. CDR3 coding DNA: TGTGCCAGCGGCGGCAGCCACTACGAGCAGTACTTC.

The chain recombines TRBV29-1 with TRBJ2-3; 9 positions match TRBD2. Trimming at V came to 2 bases and at J to 6 bases, leaving 18 bases not matched to a gene. From germline, CDR1 is SQVTM and CDR2 ANQGSEA. The CDR3 totals 18 residues. The DNA for the CDR3 is TGCAGCGTTGAATTAGACTTGGCGGGAGGGCCTAATTGGGATACGCAGTATTTT. It translates to CSVELDLAGGPNWDTQYF.

The rearrangement uses TRBV7-9 and TRBJ2-7, with 10 bases fitting TRBD2. CDR1 is SEHNR and CDR2 is FQNEAQ in the germline V gene (reference sequence). The CDR3 has 16 amino acids. V lost 1 base, J lost 0 bases, and 3 bases stayed unmatched. In DNA, the CDR3 is TGTGCCAGCAGCTTAGGGGGACTAGCGACCTCCTACGAGCAGTACTTC. Its protein product is CASSLGGLATSYEQYF.

V gene TRBV7-2 combines with J gene TRBJ2-1; D remains ambiguous. Germline V lookup: CDR1 SGHTA, CDR2 FQGNSA. V shed 4 bases and J shed 6 bases, with 7 bases lying between them. The CDR3 extends over 12 amino acids. In DNA, the CDR3 is TGTGCCAGCAGCTATGGACGCAATGAGCAGTTCTTC. It specifies CASSYGRNEQFF.

The genes are TRBV19 and TRBJ1-2; maybe TRBD1 (5 bases). The CDR3 runs to 14 residues. Germline CDR1 and CDR2: LNHDA and SQIVND (reference sequence). Trimming cost V 10 bases and J 4 bases, with 19 bases left between them. The CDR3 bases are TGTGCCACCCTGGGGCCGGGTTCGGTCTATGGCTACACCTTC. Translation gives CATLGPGSVYGYTF.

The chain links TRBV19 to TRBJ1-5; TRBD1 matches at 10 bases. After removal of 3 bases from V and 6 bases from J, the junction contained 5 bases not matched to a gene. The CDR3 covers 15 residues. Germline V gene sequence: CDR1 LNHDA, CDR2 SQIVND (reference sequence). CDR3 region: CASSMTGGLSQPQHF. As DNA, the CDR3 is TGTGCCAGTAGTATGACAGGGGGCTTGAGTCAGCCCCAGCATTTT.

This chain links TRBV5-1 with TRBJ1-1; maybe TRBD1 (6 bases). Looked up from germline, CDR1 is SGHRS and CDR2 is YFSETQ. Trimming removed 2 bases at V and 2 bases at J, with 10 bases between. There are 14 residues in the CDR3. CDR3 sequence reads: CASSFVGTNTEAFF. The CDR3 coding sequence is TGCGCCAGCAGCTTCGTGGGGACAAACACTGAAGCTTTCTTT.